Listed here are 16 T cell receptor beta chains from one sample, sequenced in a study of low-dose radiotherapy and immunotherapy resistance in tumors. The time point was: after trial treatment. This sample's treatment: LDRT plus nivolumab, ipilimumab, low-dose cyclophosphamide and aspirin (RACIN trial). First-strand cDNA used TRAV- and TRBV-specific primers, covering alpha and beta chains. Amplification, which lasted 15 to 20 PCR cycles, used a constant-region primer and V-primer adapter to amplify TCRs. TCRdb re-called the reads through MiXCR, storing one row per CDR3 protein. The profile shows some 100,000 distinct CDR3 sequences, under 25% of them singletons. Sequencing was performed on PBMCs, taken after low-dose radiotherapy plus immunotherapy. These receptors originate from a female donor with ovarian cancer.

The table lists this clonotype with many counts. This chain links TRBV7-2 with TRBJ1-1; D might be TRBD1 (6 bases). Germline CDR1 is SGHTA and CDR2 is FQGNSA. The CDR3 has 14 amino acids. V lost 0 bases, J lost 4 bases, and 9 bases lay in between. The CDR3 spells CASSLASRGTEAFF. As DNA, the CDR3 is TGTGCCAGCAGCTTAGCGTCCAGGGGCACTGAAGCTTTCTTT.

This clonotype was seen at least ten times. The V and J genes are TRBV7-2 and TRBJ1-4; TRBD1 matches at 10 bases. Looked up from germline, CDR1 is SGHTA and CDR2 is FQGNSA. The trim removed 5 bases at V and 0 bases at J, leaving 6 bases unmatched. The CDR3 is 17 residues long. Here the CDR3 DNA reads TGTGCCAGCAGCCCCAGACAGGGGGCAGCAACTAATGAAAAACTGTTTTTT. Translating it yields CASSPRQGAATNEKLFF. Supplemented by reference TRBV7-2 and TRBJ1-4, the full variable domain reads GAGVSQSPSNKVTEKGKDVELRCDPISGHTALYWYRQSLGQGLEFLIYFQGNSAPDKSGLPSDRFSAERTGGSVSTLTIQRTQQEDSAVYLCASSPRQGAATNEKLFFGSGTQLSVL.

This clonotype was counted ten times or more. The chain links TRBV2 to TRBJ1-3; D is unresolved. CDR3 length: 14 residues. Germline assignment: CDR1 SNHLY and CDR2 FYNNEI. Deletions cut 6 bases from V and 0 bases from J, with 9 bases between. The CDR3 spells CASSAGSSGNTIYF. In DNA form, the CDR3 reads TGTGCCAGCAGCGCCGGGTCCTCTGGAAACACCATATATTTT.

The table lists this clonotype with many counts. This chain joins TRBV9 and TRBJ2-1, with D perhaps TRBD2 (5 bases). This CDR3 has 15 amino acids. The ends were cut back, 4 bases at V and 0 bases at J, with 11 bases in the middle. The germline V gene has CDR1 SGDLS and CDR2 YYNGEE. The CDR3 DNA is TGTGCCAGCAGCCCCCAGGCGGGCTCCTACAATGAGCAGTTCTTC. Encoded protein: CASSPQAGSYNEQFF.

This clonotype was seen ten or more times. The CDR3 sequence: CASSFIGTVSTDTQYF. Written as DNA, the CDR3 is TGTGCCAGCAGCTTCATCGGGACGGTTAGCACAGATACGCAGTATTTT. The chain carries TRBV28 and TRBJ2-3; D could derive from TRBD1 or TRBD2 (5 bases each). CDR3 length equals 16 residues. Trimming cost V 6 bases and J 0 bases, with 16 bases left between them. Germline V gene data show CDR1 as MDHEN and CDR2 as SYDVKM.

This clonotype was seen many times. The chain links TRBV18 to TRBJ2-1, with 13 bases aligning to TRBD2. V gave up 4 bases and J gave up 4 bases; unmatched junction bases: 13. CDR3 length: 19 amino acids. Germline loops: CDR1 KGHSH, CDR2 LQKENI. DNA for the CDR3: TGTGCCAGCTCACGAACTAGGACTAGCGGGGGACGAGAATACAATGAGCAGTTCTTC. Its translation: CASSRTRTSGGREYNEQFF.

This clonotype has a handful of counts. DNA for the CDR3: TGTGCCACCGGGACAGGGCAGAACACTGAAGCTTTCTTT. It is translated as CATGTGQNTEAFF. This chain connects TRBV24-1 to TRBJ1-1, with TRBD1 identical over 9 bases. The ends lost 9 bases at V and 1 base at J; junction bases unmatched: 2. This CDR3 region has 13 residues. Germline V gene data show CDR1 as KGHDR and CDR2 as SFDVKD.

Turning to this clonotype: A far larger clone differs by one base, so this is likely a read error. The chain carries TRBV28 and TRBJ1-1, with TRBD1 matching over 10 bases. CDR3 length: 15 residues. Trimming cost V 6 bases and J 5 bases; bases outside gene matches: 9. Looked up from germline, CDR1 is MDHEN and CDR2 is SYDVKM. The CDR3 region has the DNA TGTGCCAGCAGCCCCGGGACAGGGGCAGGGACTGAAGCTTTCTTT. Its protein is CASSPGTGAGTEAFF.

Notes on this clonotype: It differs at one base from a far larger clone, so likely a read error. The chain uses TRBV2 and TRBJ2-7; weak D call: TRBD1 (6 bases). This CDR3 has 16 amino acids. Germline V CDR1 and CDR2: SNHLY, FYNNEI. V lost 5 bases and J lost 7, with 24 bases in between. CDR3 in DNA: TGTGCCAGCAGTAGTTACGAGGGGGACCCGTTAAATGAGCAGTACTTC. Protein product: CASSSYEGDPLNEQYF.

This clonotype was observed once. With a far larger clone one base away, a read error is the likely cause. The rearrangement links TRBV4-3 to TRBJ2-7; D assignment may be TRBD1 or TRBD2 (6 bases each). Germline loops: CDR1 LGHNA, CDR2 YSLEER. The CDR3 has 16 residues. The CDR3 region is CASSQGDRGLRYEQYF. CDR3 bases: TGCGCCAGCAGTCAAGGGGACCGGGGGCTCCGGTATGAGCAGTACTTC.

This clonotype showed up just once. The chain uses TRBV5-1 and TRBJ2-7; tentatively, D is TRBD2 (5 bases). Germline CDR1 reads SGHRS; CDR2 reads YFSETQ. V was shortened by 3 bases and J by 6 bases, with 19 bases between the two germline ends. The CDR3 sequence is 15 residues long. The CDR3, as DNA: TGCGCCAGCAGCTCCCAACCTCGACCGGACTCCGAGCAGTACTTC. This sequence encodes CASSSQPRPDSEQYF.

The rearrangement uses TRBV27 and TRBJ2-6; the D gene is possibly TRBD1 (6 bases). CDR1 and CDR2 (germline): MNHEY, SMNVEV (reference sequence). This CDR3 has 18 amino acids. V was clipped by 1 base and J by 4 bases, with 17 bases between them. CDR3 nucleotide sequence: TGTGCCAGCAGTTTATATACGGACCAGGGGACCGGGGCCAACGTCCTGACTTTC. Protein sequence: CASSLYTDQGTGANVLTF.

Many counts were recorded for this clonotype. The gene calls are TRBV15 and TRBJ2-1; D gene unclear. Between the trimmed V and J ends, which lost 0 bases and 2 bases, there was a span of 5 bases. The CDR3 covers 14 residues. Looked up from germline, CDR1 is LNHNV and CDR2 is YYDKDF (reference sequence). This chain's CDR3 is CATSRDLAYNEQFF. CDR3 nucleotide sequence: TGTGCCACCAGCAGAGATCTGGCCTACAATGAGCAGTTCTTC.

This clonotype was found many times. DNA for the CDR3: TGTGCCAGCAGCCGATTTCGCCAGGGTATGAACACTGAAGCTTTCTTT. Its translation is CASSRFRQGMNTEAFF. V gene TRBV28 combines with J gene TRBJ1-1, with D perhaps matching TRBD1 (5 bases). V lost 6 bases, J lost 0 bases, and 17 bases lay in between. Germline CDR1 MDHEN, CDR2 SYDVKM. This CDR3 is built from 16 residues. The entire variable domain, with the rest obtained from reference TRBV28 and TRBJ1-1, is as follows: DVKVTQSSRYLVKRTGEKVFLECVQDMDHENMFWYRQDPGLGLRLIYFSYDVKMKEKGDIPEGYSVSREKKERFSLILESASTNQTSMYLCASSRFRQGMNTEAFFGQGTRLTVV.

This clonotype was observed many times. The rearrangement links TRBV6-2 or TRBV6-3 to TRBJ2-7; TRBD1 aligns across 7 bases. The CDR3 sequence is 15 residues long. The J segment lost 6 bases and the V segment lost 5 bases, leaving 13 bases of the junction unmatched. Germline V gives CDR1 MNHEY, CDR2 SVGEGT. The CDR3 DNA reads TGTGCCAGCAGTAACACAGGGGCGCTCCCCTTCGAGCAGTACTTC. It is translated as CASSNTGALPFEQYF.

In this sample, this clonotype turned up many times. The V call is TRBV5-1, the J call TRBJ2-1; D unclear. The CDR3 loop spans 13 amino acids. CDR1 is SGHRS, CDR2 YFSETQ, per germline. V gave up 0 bases and J gave up 9 bases, with 10 bases separating them. The CDR3 loop reads CASSLASRGEQFF. CDR3 sequence (DNA): TGCGCCAGCAGCTTGGCTAGTCGCGGTGAGCAGTTCTTC.